Sequencing of this T cell receptor beta chain was carried out in a study of neurological immune-mediated disorders. This clonotype was seen at least ten times. Germline V gene lookup returns CDR1 ENHRY and CDR2 SYGVKD. The CDR3 spans 17 residues. The V gene lost 0 bases and the J gene lost 7 bases, with 21 bases spanning the gap. TCRdb analysed the 5' RACE reads with MiXCR anew, one entry per CDR3 protein. The table records 72,000 or so distinct CDR3 sequences, approximately 17% of them present only once. This TCR was sampled from a woman aged 40 to 49 in good health. Input material: PBMCs. V is TRBV10-3 and J is TRBJ2-5, with TRBD1 as a possible D gene (5 bases). The DNA of the CDR3 is TGTGCCATCAGTGAGTCGGTGACAGAGACCAGCCGAGGGACCCAGTACTTC. Its translation: CAISESVTETSRGTQYF.